The next 22 T cell receptor beta chains were all read from a single sample in a study of control samples from healthy donors and cancer patients. The repertoire was sequenced with immunoSEQ multiplex PCR; TCRdb's copy has only in-frame clones and lacks some. This table has roughly 100,000 clones, about nine tenths appearing once. Material for sequencing was blood. All receptors come from a human donor in good health. The donor label of this sample is uncertain.

This sequence joins TRBV14 and TRBJ2-2; D unresolved. The CDR3 is 14 amino acids. Germline lookup yields CDR1 SGHDN and CDR2 FVKESK. With 2 bases removed from V and 1 base from J, the gap between germline ends came to 5 bases. This chain's CDR3 is CASSQPRNTGELFF. The CDR3 nucleotides are TGTGCCAGCAGCCAACCCAGGAACACCGGGGAGCTGTTTTTT.

The gene calls are TRBV5-6 and TRBJ1-2, with TRBD1 matching 10 bases. J lost 4 bases, V lost 6 bases, and 15 bases had no gene match. CDR3 length equals 17 residues. From germline, CDR1 is SGHDT and CDR2 YYEEEE. The CDR3 loop is CASIQKIRDRGGYGYTF. For the CDR3, the DNA is TGTGCCAGCATCCAAAAAATCCGGGACAGGGGAGGCTATGGCTACACCTTC.

Only one count was recorded for this clone. This same CDR3 is encoded by further DNA sequences in the sample. The chain combines TRBV7-2 with TRBJ1-6; TRBD1 matches 7 bases. The V gene's germline CDR1 is SGHTA and CDR2 FQGNSA. The V gene end was trimmed by 4 bases and the J gene end by 7 bases; junction bases not matched to a gene: 4. The length of the CDR3 is 14 residues. The CDR3 DNA follows: TGTGCCAGCAGCTCGCAGGGGGGGAATTCACCCCTCCACTTT. Residues: CASSSQGGNSPLHF.

This chain's CDR3 is CASLRAGANVLTF. DNA of the CDR3: TGTGCCAGCCTTAGGGCTGGGGCCAACGTCCTGACTTTC. V usage is TRBV12-3 or TRBV12-4 and J usage is TRBJ2-6; D ambiguous. The CDR3 spans 13 residues. Trimming cost V 8 bases and J 2 bases, with 7 bases left between them.

The chain uses TRBV5-1 and TRBJ2-1; possibly TRBD2 for D (6 bases). Deletions cut 0 bases from V and 7 bases from J, with 8 bases between. CDR1 and CDR2 from the germline V gene are SGHRS and YFSETQ. There are 13 residues in the CDR3. The DNA for the CDR3 is TGCGCCAGCAGCTTGGCTGGGGGGAATGAGCAGTTCTTC. This codes for CASSLAGGNEQFF.

This sequence joins TRBV19 and TRBJ1-3; D unresolved. The CDR3 contains 16 residues. V lost 1 base to trimming and J lost 0 bases, with 10 bases between them. Germline V CDR1 and CDR2: LNHDA, SQIVND (reference sequence). CDR3 protein: CASSIGAPRSGNTIYF. CDR3 sequence (DNA): TGTGCCAGTAGTATAGGGGCCCCTCGCTCTGGAAACACCATATATTTT.

The table lists this clone with a count of one. V usage is TRBV6-2 or TRBV6-3 and J usage is TRBJ1-3, with a tentative D call TRBD1 (5 bases). The germline CDR1 and CDR2 sequences are MNHEY and SVGEGT. Trimming shortened V by 2 bases and J by 0 bases, and 8 bases separated the two germline ends. There are 15 residues in the CDR3. The CDR3 DNA reads TGTGCCAGCAGTTACCAGGGTCCCTCTGGAAACACCATATATTTT. Protein sequence: CASSYQGPSGNTIYF.

The chain couples TRBV14 to TRBJ2-5, with 8 bases matching TRBD1. The CDR3 is 15 residues long. The junction had 11 bases not matched to a gene; V was cut back by 4 bases and J by 7 bases. Germline CDR1 SGHDN, CDR2 FVKESK. CDR3 amino acids: CASSLSRGLTGTQYF. The CDR3 nucleotides read TGTGCCAGCAGCCTTAGCAGGGGGCTCACTGGGACCCAGTACTTC.

The rearrangement uses TRBV2 and TRBJ2-6, with 7 positions matching TRBD2. Germline V gives CDR1 SNHLY, CDR2 FYNNEI. V lost 6 bases, J lost 0 bases, and 11 bases stayed unmatched. This CDR3 spans 18 amino acids. The CDR3 here is CASRWSSGRTSGANVLTF. In DNA form, the CDR3 reads TGTGCCAGCAGGTGGAGTAGCGGGCGGACCTCTGGGGCCAACGTCCTGACTTTC.

The rearrangement uses TRBV18 and TRBJ2-7; no reliable D call. V dropped 0 bases and J dropped 6 bases, with 9 bases sitting between them. Germline CDR1 and CDR2: KGHSH and LQKENI. The CDR3 runs to 13 residues. In DNA form, the CDR3 reads TGTGCCAGCTCACCACCGGCCAGAAGCGAGCAGTACTTC. Translation: CASSPPARSEQYF.

This chain uses TRBV4-1 with TRBJ2-2; D is uncertain. Trimming removed 1 base at V and 3 bases at J, with 12 bases between. The CDR3 runs 16 residues. CDR1 and CDR2 (germline): MGHRA, YSYEKL. In DNA form, the CDR3 reads TGCGCCAGCAGCCAAGTACTCAGCCCTGACACCGGGGAGCTGTTTTTT. This codes for CASSQVLSPDTGELFF.

The chain's CDR3 is CASSLEPRNTIYF. CDR3 in DNA: TGTGCCAGCAGCTTAGAACCCCGAAACACCATATATTTT. The rearrangement uses TRBV7-9 and TRBJ1-3, with no clear D. This CDR3 has 13 residues. The germline V gene encodes CDR1 SEHNR and CDR2 FQNEAQ (reference sequence). Trimming left V 1 base short and J 5 bases short, with 6 bases between.

The V call is TRBV24-1, the J call TRBJ2-6, with 7 bases matching TRBD1. The CDR3 covers 18 residues. V was clipped by 7 bases and J by 0 bases; unmatched bases: 11. The germline CDR1 and CDR2 sequences are KGHDR and SFDVKD. The DNA for the CDR3 is TGTGCCACCAGCCAGACAGGGCTGACGCCCTCTGGGGCCAACGTCCTGACTTTC. This gives the protein CATSQTGLTPSGANVLTF.

V gene TRBV5-1 combines with J gene TRBJ1-1; D is ambiguous. CDR3 length: 13 amino acids. The germline CDR1 and CDR2 sequences are SGHRS and YFSETQ. Trimming removed 0 bases at V and 3 bases at J, with 6 bases between. CDR3 sequence reads: CASSLGGHTEAFF. CDR3 coding DNA: TGCGCCAGCAGCTTGGGTGGACACACTGAAGCTTTCTTT.

V and J are TRBV14 and TRBJ2-3; TRBD2 matches 8 bases. The germline CDR1 and CDR2 sequences are SGHDN and FVKESK. J lost 4 bases, V lost 1 base, and 1 base had no gene match. The CDR3 is 14 amino acids. CDR3 nucleotides: TGTGCCAGCAGCCAAGTCGGGGGGGCAGATACGCAGTATTTT. Protein product: CASSQVGGADTQYF. Variable domain in full (rest from reference TRBV14 and TRBJ2-3): EAGVTQFPSHSVIEKGQTVTLRCDPISGHDNLYWYRRVMGKEIKFLLHFVKESKQDESGMPNNRFLAERTGGTYSTLKVQPAELEDSGVYFCASSQVGGADTQYFGPGTRLTVL.

J is TRBJ2-6 and V is TRBV2, with D possibly being TRBD2 (7 bases). CDR1 is SNHLY, CDR2 FYNNEI, per germline. Trimming left V 6 bases short and J 0 bases short, with 15 bases between. The CDR3 totals 17 residues. The CDR3 bases are TGTGCCAGCAGAAGCGGGACACAAACCTCTGGGGCCAACGTCCTGACTTTC. This sequence encodes CASRSGTQTSGANVLTF.

The chain has TRBV5-1 and TRBJ1-1; perhaps TRBD1 as D (5 bases). This CDR3 has 16 amino acids. The germline V gene has CDR1 SGHRS and CDR2 YFSETQ. V was trimmed by 3 bases and J by 1 base, leaving 16 bases between them. The CDR3 coding sequence is TGCGCCAGCAGCTCCACTGACAGCCGGCCGAACACTGAAGCTTTCTTT. This sequence encodes CASSSTDSRPNTEAFF.

The V and J genes are TRBV5-4 and TRBJ1-1; D possibly corresponds to TRBD1 (6 bases). Trimming took off 3 bases at V and 0 bases at J, with 9 bases between the two ends. In germline, CDR1 is SGHNT, CDR2 YYREEE (reference sequence). This CDR3 contains 14 residues. The DNA of the CDR3 is TGTGCCAGCAGCTCAGGGGACATGAACACTGAAGCTTTCTTT. It specifies CASSSGDMNTEAFF.

This clone has only one observation. The rearrangement uses TRBV24-1 and TRBJ2-5; possibly TRBD2 for D (5 bases). Germline V gene sequence: CDR1 KGHDR, CDR2 SFDVKD. Trimming removed 1 base from V and 0 bases from J, with 8 bases in between. This CDR3 has 15 residues. The CDR3 region is CATSDFEGNQETQYF. The CDR3 DNA follows: TGTGCCACCAGTGATTTCGAGGGAAACCAAGAGACCCAGTACTTC.

This clone is labeled as medium-sized. V usage is TRBV6-2 or TRBV6-3 and J usage is TRBJ2-6, with unresolved D. Trimming removed 2 bases at V and 4 bases at J, with 9 bases between. Germline CDR1 MNHEY, CDR2 SVGEGT. The CDR3 is 15 amino acids. The CDR3 spells CASSYRAAGANVLTF. CDR3 sequence (DNA): TGTGCCAGCAGTTACAGGGCTGCGGGGGCCAACGTCCTGACTTTC.

CDR3 nucleotide sequence: TGTGCCAGCAGTGAACGAGTCACGGGGACGAACACCGGGGAGCTGTTTTTT. Translation: CASSERVTGTNTGELFF. The J gene is TRBJ2-2, the V gene TRBV6-1, with TRBD2 as a possible D gene (5 bases). CDR3 length: 17 residues. The V gene lost 2 bases and the J gene lost 0 bases, with 13 bases spanning the gap. CDR1 is MNHNS, CDR2 SASEGT, per germline.

The chain has TRBV6-5 and TRBJ1-5; D may be TRBD1 (6 bases). The CDR3 covers 14 residues. V was pared by 5 bases and J by 10 bases, with 18 bases between. Germline V gives CDR1 MNHEY, CDR2 SVGAGI. The CDR3 sequence is CASSPRDNTTPQHF. The CDR3 nucleotides are TGTGCCAGCAGTCCCCGGGACAATACAACACCCCAGCATTTT.